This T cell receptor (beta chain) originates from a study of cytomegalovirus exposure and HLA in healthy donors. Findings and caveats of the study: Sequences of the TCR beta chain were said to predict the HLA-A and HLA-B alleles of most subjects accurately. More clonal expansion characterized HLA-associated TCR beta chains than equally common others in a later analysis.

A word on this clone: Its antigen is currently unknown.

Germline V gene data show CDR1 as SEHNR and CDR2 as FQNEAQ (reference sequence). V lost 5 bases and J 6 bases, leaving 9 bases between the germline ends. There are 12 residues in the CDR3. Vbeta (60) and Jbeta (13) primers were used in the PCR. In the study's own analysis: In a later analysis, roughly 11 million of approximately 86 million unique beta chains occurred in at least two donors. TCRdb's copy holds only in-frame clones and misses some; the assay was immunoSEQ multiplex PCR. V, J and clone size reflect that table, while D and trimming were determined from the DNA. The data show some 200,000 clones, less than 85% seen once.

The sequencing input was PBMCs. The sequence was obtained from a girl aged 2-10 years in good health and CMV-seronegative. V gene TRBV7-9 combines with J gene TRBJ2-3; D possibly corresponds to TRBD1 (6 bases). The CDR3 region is CASSQGPDTQYF. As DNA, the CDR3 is TGTGCCAGCAGCCAGGGGCCGGATACGCAGTATTTT.